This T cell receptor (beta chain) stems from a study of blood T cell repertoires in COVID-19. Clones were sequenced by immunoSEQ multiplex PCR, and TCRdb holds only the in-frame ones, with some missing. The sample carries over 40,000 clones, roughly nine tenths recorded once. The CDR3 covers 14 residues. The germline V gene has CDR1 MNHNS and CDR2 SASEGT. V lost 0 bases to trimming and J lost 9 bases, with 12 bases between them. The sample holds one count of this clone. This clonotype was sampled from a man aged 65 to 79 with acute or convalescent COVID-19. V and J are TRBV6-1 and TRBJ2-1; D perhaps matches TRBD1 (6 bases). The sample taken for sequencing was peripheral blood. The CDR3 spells CASSEARGRFEQFF. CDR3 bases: TGTGCCAGCAGTGAAGCCAGGGGAAGGTTTGAGCAGTTCTTC.